This is a list of T cell receptor beta chains from one sample in a study of cytomegalovirus exposure and HLA in healthy donors. Generated by immunoSEQ multiplex PCR, the TCRdb table keeps only in-frame clones and is missing some. The table lists some 190,000 clones, around 82% of them singletons. Sequenced material: PBMCs. These receptors were obtained from a woman in her thirties in good health and CMV-seropositive. Both conserved end residues are part of each CDR3. Fields, in order: V gene, clone size, J gene, D gene, CDR3 DNA, CDR3 protein. A D gene is named only where the DNA matches it firmly. The listing skips clone size in some rows; elsewhere it reads once, few, many or a size class.

TRBV5-4	.	TRBJ2-2	.	TGTGCCAGCAGCACGGGCCGGGGGACCGGGGAGCTGTTTTTT	CASSTGRGTGELFF
TRBV13	few	TRBJ1-2	TRBD1	TGTGCCAGCAGTGAGGGGGGACAGCGGGCCTATGGCTACACCTTC	CASSEGGQRAYGYTF
TRBV7-9	.	TRBJ2-5	TRBD2	TGTGCCAGCAGCAACTGGGGTAGCGGGAGCCCCTACCAAGAGACCCAGTACTTC	CASSNWGSGSPYQETQYF
TRBV5-1	few	TRBJ2-6	TRBD1	TGCGCCAGCAGCTTGCCACAAGGGACAGGGCTGTCTGGGGCCAACGTCCTGACTTTC	CASSLPQGTGLSGANVLTF
TRBV5-1	once	TRBJ2-7	.	TGCGCCAGCAGCTTAGGGGCAGCCTACGAGCAGTACTTC	CASSLGAAYEQYF
TRBV7-2	once	TRBJ1-1	.	TGTGCCAGCAGCCCCCTACCGGGTTCGGCTGAAGCTTTCTTT	CASSPLPGSAEAFF
TRBV2	.	TRBJ2-5	.	TGTGCCAGCAGTGGTAGACTAATCTCAGAGACCCAGTACTTC	CASSGRLISETQYF
TRBV6-1	few	TRBJ1-1	.	TGTGCCAGCAGTGAAGGGGAGGTTTCTGAAGCTTTCTTT	CASSEGEVSEAFF
TRBV6-7	.	TRBJ2-7	.	TGTGCCAGCAGCTGGAGGACCCTGAGCTCCTACGAGCAGTACTTC	CASSWRTLSSYEQYF
TRBV7-3	once	TRBJ2-3	.	TGTGCCAGCAGCTTATTGGGGGGGGCCACAGATACGCAGTATTTT	CASSLLGGATDTQYF
TRBV11-2	.	TRBJ1-1	TRBD1	TGTGCCAGCACAGGGGGAGTGGTGAACACTGAAGCTTTCTTT	CASTGGVVNTEAFF
TRBV27	.	TRBJ2-7	TRBD2	TGTGCCAGCAGGGAAATAGCGGGAGTTGAGCAGTACTTC	CASREIAGVEQYF
TRBV11-2	.	TRBJ1-5	.	TGTGCCAGCAGCCTGGGACATGGGGGATATAGCAATCAGCCCCAGCATTTT	CASSLGHGGYSNQPQHF
TRBV6-5	.	TRBJ2-2	TRBD2	TGTGCCAGCAGTTATAGCGGGGCCACCGGGGAGCTGTTTTTT	CASSYSGATGELFF
TRBV7-9	.	TRBJ1-2	.	TGTGCCGCACGCGCAGGGGCAGGTTCGGACTATGGCTACACCTTC	CAARAGAGSDYGYTF
TRBV6-5	.	TRBJ1-2	.	TGTGCCAGCAGCCGACAGGCAAACTATGGCTACACCTTC	CASSRQANYGYTF
TRBV4-1	.	TRBJ2-7	.	TGCGCCAGCAGCCAAGAGAGAGGGTCCTACGAGCAGTACTTC	CASSQERGSYEQYF
TRBV14	.	TRBJ1-3	.	TGTGCCAGCAGCCAAGCCGACAGGAGAAACACCATATATTTT	CASSQADRRNTIYF
TRBV29-1	.	TRBJ2-1	.	TGCAGCGCGGAGGGCTACTCAACAAGCTCCTACAATGAGCAGTTCTTC	CSAEGYSTSSYNEQFF
TRBV30	.	TRBJ2-1	.	TGTGCCTGGAGGCCAGACAGTTACAATGAGCAGTTCTTC	CAWRPDSYNEQFF
TRBV29-1	few	TRBJ1-4	.	TGCAGCGTTGGCGGGGGTTGGGAAAAACTGTTTTTT	CSVGGGWEKLFF
TRBV19	.	TRBJ2-7	TRBD1	TGTGCCAGTAGTATCTCCGGGACAGGGGGCTACTACGAGCAGTACTTC	CASSISGTGGYYEQYF
TRBV19	once	TRBJ2-2	.	TGTGCCAGTAGTATAAATGTCGGCGGGGAGCTGTTTTTT	CASSINVGGELFF
TRBV21-1	.	TRBJ2-2	.	.	CASSKEVGGLWADGAGELFF
TRBV6-5	.	TRBJ2-7	TRBD1	TGTGCCAGCAGGGGACTCACAGGGGGAAGGAACGAGCAGTACTTC	CASRGLTGGRNEQYF
TRBV5-1	.	TRBJ2-5	TRBD2	TGCGCCAGCAGCTTGGCCGGGGGGAAAGAGACCCAGTACTTC	CASSLAGGKETQYF
TRBV5-6	.	TRBJ2-6	.	TGTGCCAGCAGCTTGTTTCGGGGGTCTGGGGCCAACGTCCTGACTTTC	CASSLFRGSGANVLTF
TRBV4-2	.	TRBJ2-1	TRBD2	TGTGCCAGCAGCCCCACTAGCGGGGACTACAATGAGCAGTTCTTC	CASSPTSGDYNEQFF
TRBV5-4	many	TRBJ2-2	TRBD2	TGTGCCAGCAGTCTCCCAGCGGGGGACACCGGGGAGCTGTTTTTT	CASSLPAGDTGELFF
TRBV2	.	TRBJ2-3	TRBD2	TGTGCCAGCAGTGAACCGACTAGCGGGAGACGTGATACGCAGTATTTT	CASSEPTSGRRDTQYF
TRBV6-1	once	TRBJ1-5	.	TGTGCCAGCAGTGTTGGGAGTCAGCCCCAGCATTTT	CASSVGSQPQHF
TRBV29-1	many	TRBJ1-3	.	TGCAGCGTTATTTACCCAGTCTCTGGAAACACCATATATTTT	CSVIYPVSGNTIYF
TRBV28	few	TRBJ2-6	TRBD1	TGTGCCAGTATTCCGGGACAGGGATACTCTGGGGCCAACGTCCTGACTTTC	CASIPGQGYSGANVLTF
TRBV21-1	.	TRBJ2-7	.	TGTGCCAGCGGAGGGACAGGGGCGCCTTCACCGGGCCGCGAGCAGTACTTC	CASGGTGAPSPGREQYF
TRBV6-4	.	TRBJ2-3	.	TGTGCCAGCAGTGAGGTTACAGGGAGCACAGATACGCAGTATTTT	CASSEVTGSTDTQYF
TRBV7-9	.	TRBJ2-7	.	TGTGCCAGCAGCGCAGGCTCCTACGAGCAGTACTTC	CASSAGSYEQYF
TRBV5-1	.	TRBJ1-2	.	TGCGCCAGCAGCTTCGGACAGAATGCTAACTATGGCTACACCTTC	CASSFGQNANYGYTF
TRBV9	few	TRBJ2-1	TRBD2	TGTGCCAGCAGCGAAAGCGGGAGAACCTACAATGAGCAGTTCTTC	CASSESGRTYNEQFF
TRBV6-5	.	TRBJ1-2	.	TGTGCCAGCAGTTACGAAGGGAGACTCCAAAGTGGCTACACCTTC	CASSYEGRLQSGYTF
TRBV28	.	TRBJ1-2	.	TGTGCCAGCAGTCTCGGGGGGACTTTCTATGGCTACACCTTC	CASSLGGTFYGYTF
TRBV28	.	TRBJ1-2	TRBD1	TGTGCCAGCAGTTTTCCGATGCTCCGGACAGGGGGTTTTAACTATGGCTACACCTTC	CASSFPMLRTGGFNYGYTF
TRBV10-3	.	TRBJ1-2	.	TGTGCCATCAGTGAGACGAGTGACTATGGCTACACCTTC	CAISETSDYGYTF
TRBV5-1	.	TRBJ2-7	.	TGCGCCAGCAGCCCTTTGGCCGGGAGGGGGCCCGGCGAGCAGTACTTC	CASSPLAGRGPGEQYF
TRBV29-1	.	TRBJ2-3	.	TGCAGCGCTGAACACGGGGGCACAGATACGCAGTATTTT	CSAEHGGTDTQYF
TRBV6-6	few	TRBJ2-6	.	TGTGCCAGCAGTTCCCACTCTGGGGCCAACGTCCTGACTTTC	CASSSHSGANVLTF
TRBV4-1	.	TRBJ1-2	.	TGCGCCAGCAGCCCCCTCGGACAAACCCCAGGTGGCTACACCTTC	CASSPLGQTPGGYTF
TRBV7-3	.	TRBJ2-7	TRBD2	TGTGCCAGCAGCTTAGCGGGAGGGCCCTACGAGCAGTACTTC	CASSLAGGPYEQYF
TRBV7-9	once	TRBJ1-3	.	TGTGCCAGCAGCCTGTGGGCTTCGGCTGGAAACACCATATATTTT	CASSLWASAGNTIYF
TRBV5-1	.	TRBJ2-5	TRBD1	TGCGCCAGCAGCTTGGCACAGGGGTACCAAGAGACCCAGTACTTC	CASSLAQGYQETQYF
TRBV7-9	few	TRBJ1-4	.	TGTGCCAGCAGCTTATCCCCCGGGGGTATTCATGAAAAACTGTTTTTT	CASSLSPGGIHEKLFF
TRBV5-6	.	TRBJ2-7	.	TGTGCCAGCAGTTACTTCGGGGGAGCCGAGCAGTACTTC	CASSYFGGAEQYF
TRBV5-1	once	TRBJ1-1	.	TGCGCCAGCACCGGGACACTGAACACTGAAGCTTTCTTT	CASTGTLNTEAFF
TRBV10-3	.	TRBJ1-2	.	TGTGCCATCAGTGAGTCGGGCCCCACAATTGATATCAACTATGGCTACACCTTC	CAISESGPTIDINYGYTF